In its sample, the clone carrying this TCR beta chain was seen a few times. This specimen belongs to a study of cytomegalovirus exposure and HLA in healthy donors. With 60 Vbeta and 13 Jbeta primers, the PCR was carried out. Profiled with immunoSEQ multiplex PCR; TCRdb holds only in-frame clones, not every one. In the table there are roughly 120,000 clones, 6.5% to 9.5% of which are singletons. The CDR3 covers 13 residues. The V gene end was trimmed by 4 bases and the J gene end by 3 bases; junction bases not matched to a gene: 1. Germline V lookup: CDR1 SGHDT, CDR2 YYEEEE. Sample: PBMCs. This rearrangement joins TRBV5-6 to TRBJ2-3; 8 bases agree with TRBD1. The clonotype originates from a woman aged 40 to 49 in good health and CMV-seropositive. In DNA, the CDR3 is TGTGCCAGCAGCCGGACAGGGACAGATACGCAGTATTTT. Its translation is CASSRTGTDTQYF.